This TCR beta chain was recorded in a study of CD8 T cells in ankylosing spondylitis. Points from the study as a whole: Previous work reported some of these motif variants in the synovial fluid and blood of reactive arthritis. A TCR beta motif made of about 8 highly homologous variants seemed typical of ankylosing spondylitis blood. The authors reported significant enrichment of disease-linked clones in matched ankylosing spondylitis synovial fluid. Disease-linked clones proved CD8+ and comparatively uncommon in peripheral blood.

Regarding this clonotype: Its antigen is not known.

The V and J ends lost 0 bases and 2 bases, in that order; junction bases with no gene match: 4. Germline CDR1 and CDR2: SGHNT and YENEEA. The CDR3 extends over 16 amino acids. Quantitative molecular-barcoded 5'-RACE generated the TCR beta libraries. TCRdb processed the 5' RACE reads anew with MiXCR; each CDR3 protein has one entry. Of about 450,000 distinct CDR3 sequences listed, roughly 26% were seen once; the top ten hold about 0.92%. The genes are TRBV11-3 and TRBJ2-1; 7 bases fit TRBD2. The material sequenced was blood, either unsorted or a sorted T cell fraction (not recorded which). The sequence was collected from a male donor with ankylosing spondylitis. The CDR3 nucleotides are TGTGCCAGCAGCTTAGATGGGGCGGGAGCCTACAATGAGCAGTTCTTC. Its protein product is CASSLDGAGAYNEQFF.